The sequence of this T cell receptor (beta chain) was determined in a study of T cells after yellow fever vaccination. The CDR3 extends over 14 amino acids. CDR1 is DFQATT, CDR2 SNEGSKA, per germline (reference sequence). V was trimmed by 3 bases and J by 1 base, leaving 12 bases between them. TCRdb reprocessed the 5' RACE reads via MiXCR and lists one record per CDR3 protein. In the table there are approximately 74,000 distinct CDR3 sequences, around 6.2% of which are singletons. This clonotype was counted many times. The source was CD4+ T cells sorted from PBMCs, collected around 16 days after the first yellow fever vaccination. The V gene is TRBV20-1, the J gene TRBJ2-5, with D possibly being TRBD2 (6 bases). The receptor comes from a man younger than 30 who received the YFV17D yellow fever vaccine. The CDR3 loop is CSARDRRGQETQYF. The DNA of the CDR3 is TGCAGTGCTAGGGACCGGAGGGGCCAAGAGACCCAGTACTTC.